Below, one TCR beta chain is given with its context. The target antigen is unknown. This specimen comes from a study of cytomegalovirus exposure and HLA in healthy donors. The J segment lost 2 bases and the V segment lost 6 bases, leaving 14 bases of the junction unmatched. This CDR3 has 18 amino acids. Germline lookup yields CDR1 MDHEN and CDR2 SYDVKM. Notes on the study in general: Generally TCR sequences proved uncommon, though certain public TCRs appeared in numerous donors.

The PCR had 60 Vbeta and 13 Jbeta primers. This table comes from immunoSEQ multiplex PCR, and its TCRdb copy is limited to in-frame clones, with some not included. The sample yields fewer than 150,000 clones, about four fifths seen once. This receptor was taken from a woman aged 18 to 35 in good health and CMV-seronegative. The sequencing sample was made of PBMCs. This chain joins TRBV28 and TRBJ2-3; 10 positions agree with TRBD2. CDR3 DNA sequence: TGTGCCAGCAGCCGGGGGGGGGCTAGCGGGAGTTCCACAGATACGCAGTATTTT. Its translation: CASSRGGASGSSTDTQYF.